The 21 T cell receptor beta chains given below trace back to one sample, sequenced in a study of beta chain features in type 1 diabetes. The isolated RNA, all of it, was reverse transcribed, so expressed TCRB transcripts were what got sequenced. Here immunoSEQ multiplex PCR was the method, and the copy in TCRdb shows in-frame clones only, minus some. The sample yields some 150,000 clones, around a tenth seen once. Sequencing was carried out using central memory CD4+ T cells from blood. The receptors originated from a man younger than 35 in good health.

The rearrangement links TRBV9 to TRBJ2-5; TRBD1 matches 8 bases. The germline V gene has CDR1 SGDLS and CDR2 YYNGEE. V gave up 0 bases and J gave up 5 bases; unmatched junction bases: 6. The CDR3 contains 15 residues. This chain's CDR3 is CASSVGAGGVETQYF. Written as DNA, the CDR3 is TGTGCCAGCAGCGTAGGGGCAGGGGGCGTTGAGACCCAGTACTTC.

This clone was found a few times. The J gene is TRBJ2-7, the V gene TRBV2; 9 nucleotides line up with TRBD1. Germline V gene sequence: CDR1 SNHLY, CDR2 FYNNEI. After removal of 6 bases from V and 0 bases from J, the junction contained 3 bases not matched to a gene. The CDR3 spans 14 residues. This chain's CDR3 is CASRDRGSSYEQYF. CDR3 bases: TGTGCCAGCAGGGACAGGGGCAGCTCCTACGAGCAGTACTTC.

This clone was counted many times. This chain joins TRBV7-3 and TRBJ2-6, with 7 bases identical to TRBD1. The CDR3 covers 17 residues. After removal of 1 base from V and 3 bases from J, the junction contained 6 bases not matched to a gene. Germline V gene lookup returns CDR1 SGHTA and CDR2 FQGTGA. This CDR3 reads CASSLNVGQVGANVLTF. In DNA, the CDR3 is TGTGCCAGCAGCTTAAATGTCGGACAGGTTGGGGCCAACGTCCTGACTTTC.

This clone was observed many times. This chain links TRBV27 with TRBJ1-2, with TRBD1 matching over 8 bases. The CDR3 is made up of 13 amino acids. Germline lookup yields CDR1 MNHEY and CDR2 SMNVEV (reference sequence). V lost 5 bases to trimming and J lost 8 bases; unmatched junction nucleotides: 7. In DNA, the CDR3 is TGTGCCAGCAGTGCCGGGACAGGTGGCGGCTACACCTTC. It yields the protein CASSAGTGGGYTF.

V usage is TRBV9 and J usage is TRBJ1-6; possible D gene TRBD1, 5 bases. V was cut by 0 bases and J by 8 bases, with 9 bases left in between. This CDR3 is built from 14 residues. Germline V gene lookup returns CDR1 SGDLS and CDR2 YYNGEE. DNA for the CDR3: TGTGCCAGCAGCGTAGTGGGGGGGGATTCACCCCTCCACTTT. Translation: CASSVVGGDSPLHF.

This clone was counted only a few times. The J gene is TRBJ2-7, the V gene TRBV7-2; 13 bases are a match to TRBD2. Germline CDR1 is SGHTA and CDR2 is FQGNSA. The V segment lost 5 bases and the J segment 5 bases; nucleotides outside the gene matches: 3. The CDR3 loop spans 14 amino acids. Here the CDR3 DNA reads TGTGCCAGCAGCCGAGGACTAGCGGGGGACGAGCAGTACTTC. Translation gives CASSRGLAGDEQYF.

Only a few counts were recorded for this clone. The rearrangement joins TRBV7-7 to TRBJ2-2; a weak D match, TRBD1 (6 bases). The CDR3 sequence is 12 residues long. Between the trimmed V and J ends, which lost 8 bases and 5 bases, there was a span of 9 bases. In germline, CDR1 is SSHAT, CDR2 FNYEAQ (reference sequence). As DNA, the CDR3 is TGTGCCAGCCACAGGGCGACCGGGGAGCTGTTTTTT. Translating gives CASHRATGELFF.

In this sample, this clone turned up a few times. CDR3 in amino acids: CASNPRAGGGANVLTF. The CDR3 DNA follows: TGCGCCAGCAACCCTAGGGCGGGAGGTGGGGCCAACGTCCTGACTTTC. This sequence joins TRBV5-1 and TRBJ2-6, with TRBD2 matching 8 bases. Germline V gives CDR1 SGHRS, CDR2 YFSETQ. The CDR3 runs to 16 residues. Trimming removed 6 bases from V and 3 bases from J; junction bases left unmatched: 8. Complete variable domain (other parts from reference TRBV5-1 and TRBJ2-6): KAGVTQTPRYLIKTRGQQVTLSCSPISGHRSVSWYQQTPGQGLQFLFEYFSETQRNKGNFPGRFSGRQFSNSRSEMNVSTLELGDSALYLCASNPRAGGGANVLTFGAGSRLTVL.

In its sample, this clone was seen many times. V and J are TRBV13 and TRBJ2-7; 7 bases are shared with TRBD1. The CDR3 is 14 residues long. The germline V gene encodes CDR1 PRHDT and CDR2 FYEKMQ (reference sequence). The V segment lost 5 bases and the J segment 1 base; nucleotides outside the gene matches: 5. CDR3 in amino acids: CASSTRQGSYEQYF. CDR3 bases: TGTGCCAGCAGCACTAGACAGGGATCCTACGAGCAGTACTTC.

This clone was seen a few times. This chain connects TRBV18 to TRBJ1-2; D gene uncertain. V was clipped by 5 bases and J by 1 base, with 5 bases between them. The CDR3 consists of 12 residues. Per the germline V gene, CDR1 is KGHSH and CDR2 is LQKENI. The CDR3 DNA reads TGTGCCAGCTCAGAGAATAACTATGGCTACACCTTC. Translating it yields CASSENNYGYTF.

This clone was counted ten times or more. Here the CDR3 reads CASSLAGGQKLFF. CDR3 coding DNA: TGTGCCAGCAGCTTAGCAGGGGGACAAAAACTGTTTTTT. This sequence joins TRBV7-9 and TRBJ1-4, with D perhaps matching TRBD1 (6 bases). The ends were cut back, 0 bases at V and 9 bases at J, with 8 bases in the middle. This CDR3 has 13 amino acids. The germline V gene encodes CDR1 SEHNR and CDR2 FQNEAQ (reference sequence).

This clone was counted only a few times. This chain connects TRBV9 to TRBJ2-5, with TRBD2 matching over 12 bases. This CDR3 has 18 amino acids. V trimming: 4 bases; J trimming: 2 bases; junction bases outside the gene matches: 12. CDR1 SGDLS and CDR2 YYNGEE come from the germline V gene. The CDR3 loop reads CASSLSTSGGSRQETQYF. Written as DNA, the CDR3 is TGTGCCAGCAGCTTAAGTACTAGCGGGGGGTCCCGTCAAGAGACCCAGTACTTC. The variable domain in full, completed from reference TRBV9 and TRBJ2-5, reads DSGVTQTPKHLITATGQRVTLRCSPRSGDLSVYWYQQSLDQGLQFLIQYYNGEERAKGNILERFSAQQFPDLHSELNLSSLELGDSALYFCASSLSTSGGSRQETQYFGPGTRLLVL.

This chain links TRBV7-2 with TRBJ2-3, with a possible D match to TRBD1 (5 bases). Per germline, CDR1 SGHTA and CDR2 FQGNSA. The CDR3 has 15 residues. V lost 1 base and J lost 6, with 14 bases in between. The CDR3 sequence: CASSLDRQLGDTQYF. The CDR3 DNA reads TGTGCCAGCAGCTTAGATCGACAGCTAGGGGATACGCAGTATTTT.

This clone has a handful of counts. The gene calls are TRBV29-1 and TRBJ2-6; D is uncertain. The CDR3 is made up of 12 amino acids. The germline V gene has CDR1 SQVTM and CDR2 ANQGSEA. V was cut by 6 bases and J by 3 bases, with 6 bases left in between. The CDR3 sequence is CSVRGGANVLTF. The CDR3 DNA is TGCAGCGTGAGAGGTGGGGCCAACGTCCTGACTTTC.

This clone was seen more than once but under ten times. This chain connects TRBV28 to TRBJ2-4, with 7 bases matching TRBD2. J gave up 0 bases and V 8 bases, and 7 bases lay outside the gene matches. Per the germline V gene, CDR1 is MDHEN and CDR2 is SYDVKM. The CDR3 contains 15 residues. The CDR3, as DNA: TGTGCCAGCGGGCTAGCGGAGCAAGCCAAAAACATTCAGTACTTC. Translating it yields CASGLAEQAKNIQYF.

The chain couples TRBV7-8 to TRBJ2-7; TRBD1 matches at 10 bases. Germline V gene data show CDR1 as SGHVS and CDR2 as FQNEAQ. CDR3 length: 15 residues. V lost 4 bases and J lost 6; bases outside the gene matches: 9. In nucleotides, the CDR3 is TGTGCCAGCAGCTCTACCGGGACAGGGGTTCGCGAGCAGTACTTC. This gives the protein CASSSTGTGVREQYF.

This clone has only a few counts. The rearrangement joins TRBV7-2 to TRBJ2-7; no clear D. CDR3 length: 14 residues. From germline, CDR1 is SGHTA and CDR2 FQGNSA. V shed 2 bases and J shed 4 bases, with 12 bases lying between them. The DNA for the CDR3 is TGTGCCAGCAGCTTAAGGCAGGTTTCATACGAGCAGTACTTC. Amino acids: CASSLRQVSYEQYF.

This sequence joins TRBV18 and TRBJ2-1; D possibly corresponds to TRBD1 (8 bases). Germline V lookup: CDR1 KGHSH, CDR2 LQKENI. The CDR3 has 15 amino acids. V was cut by 7 bases and J by 9 bases, with 22 bases left in between. CDR3 sequence reads: CASLQGGTAGSEQFF. As DNA, the CDR3 is TGTGCCAGCTTACAGGGGGGGACGGCTGGAAGTGAGCAGTTCTTC.

The CDR3 region is CASSAGTGATDTQYF. Written as DNA, the CDR3 is TGCGCCAGCAGCGCCGGGACAGGGGCTACAGATACGCAGTATTTT. The chain uses TRBV10-1 and TRBJ2-3, with 10 nucleotides matching TRBD1. CDR3 size: 15 residues. With V trimmed by 6 bases and J by 3 bases, 6 bases remained unmatched. CDR1 and CDR2 from the germline V gene are WNHNN and SYGVQD (reference sequence).

This rearrangement joins TRBV21-1 to TRBJ1-4; the D call of TRBD1 is as the table states it, not checked on the DNA. TRBV21-1 is classified as a pseudogene. The CDR3 length is 16 residues. In DNA, the CDR3 is TGTGCCAGCAGCAAAGGGCCGGACAGGGGGCGGGAAAAACTGTTTTTT. The encoded protein is CASSKGPDRGREKLFF.

This clone was found a few times. The rearrangement links TRBV19 to TRBJ2-1, with a possible D match to TRBD2 (5 bases). Looked up from germline, CDR1 is LNHDA and CDR2 is SQIVND (reference sequence). This CDR3 is built from 14 residues. V was trimmed by 3 bases and J by 6 bases, leaving 12 bases between them. Here the CDR3 reads CASSIPDYVNEQFF. The CDR3 DNA reads TGTGCCAGTAGTATTCCTGACTACGTCAATGAGCAGTTCTTC. The full variable domain, rest sourced from reference TRBV19 and TRBJ2-1, is DGGITQSPKYLFRKEGQNVTLSCEQNLNHDAMYWYRQDPGQGLRLIYYSQIVNDFQKGDIAEGYSVSREKKESFPLTVTSAQKNPTAFYLCASSIPDYVNEQFFGPGTRLTVL.